The 5 T cell receptor beta chains presented below share a single source sample, sequenced in a study of T cells in Graves' hyperthyroidism and ophthalmopathy. TCR beta CDR3 regions were amplified from RNA. The primer set for the first-round RT-PCR of the TCR CDR3 was HTBI. TCRdb ran MiXCR on the multiplex PCR reads and lists one entry per CDR3 protein. This table holds 500,000 to 750,000 distinct CDR3 sequences, around 14% found once. Sequenced sample: blood. These TCRs come from a woman between 25 and 40 years old with Graves' hyperthyroidism.

This clonotype has ten or more counts. This rearrangement joins TRBV30 to TRBJ1-2; D perhaps matches TRBD1 (5 bases). V dropped 4 bases and J dropped 8 bases, with 23 bases sitting between them. The CDR3 spans 15 residues. Germline loops: CDR1 GTSNPN, CDR2 SVGIG (reference sequence). CDR3 sequence (DNA): TGTGCCTGGACCATTTCCCCAGGAGGGAGGACAGGCTACACCTTC. This translates into CAWTISPGGRTGYTF.

This clonotype was seen a few times. The CDR3 spells CGRGDRGSYEQYF. CDR3 bases: TGTGGCCGGGGGGACAGGGGGTCCTACGAGCAGTACTTC. The chain combines TRBV19 with TRBJ2-7; 11 nucleotides match TRBD1. The CDR3 extends over 13 amino acids. CDR1 and CDR2 (germline): LNHDA, SQIVND (reference sequence).

In the case of this clonotype: Given a much more abundant clone one base away, this may be a read error. The rearrangement links TRBV6-2 or TRBV6-3 to TRBJ2-7; 7 positions agree with TRBD2. V lost 2 bases to trimming and J lost 0 bases; unmatched junction nucleotides: 7. Per the germline V gene, CDR1 is MNHEY and CDR2 is SVGEGT. The CDR3 has 16 residues. CDR3 region: CASSYGGEPSSYEQYF. The DNA for the CDR3 is TGTGCCAGCAGTTACGGGGGGGAACCAAGCTCCTACGAGCAGTACTTC.

This clonotype occurred a few times. This chain links TRBV10-3 with TRBJ2-1; the D is unclear. Germline V gives CDR1 ENHRY, CDR2 SYGVKD. V shed 0 bases and J shed 0 bases, with 12 bases lying between them. The CDR3 is 17 amino acids. CDR3 in DNA: TGTGCCATCAGTGAGTCGATTCGAGGAGACTCCTACAATGAGCAGTTCTTC. Amino acids: CAISESIRGDSYNEQFF.

In its sample, this clonotype was seen many times. The V gene is TRBV28, the J gene TRBJ2-4; 9 bases map to TRBD2. V was clipped by 5 bases and J by 0 bases; unmatched bases: 14. The germline V gene encodes CDR1 MDHEN and CDR2 SYDVKM. The CDR3 totals 19 residues. CDR3 bases: TGTGCCAGCAGTCCCCCCGTACTAGCGGGTTCCCTAGCCAAAAACATTCAGTACTTC. Protein sequence: CASSPPVLAGSLAKNIQYF.